The 29 T cell receptor beta chains below come from one sample, sequenced in a study of blood T cells in healthy people across ages. A second PCR, run for about 6 to 11 cycles, used a sample-barcoded 5' primer plus a J-beta primer mix. TCRdb re-called the 5' RACE reads through MiXCR, storing one row per CDR3 protein. Here the sample spans some 1.8 million distinct CDR3 sequences, more than 35% being singletons. The sample taken for sequencing was blood. The receptors were sampled from a human donor in good health.

V and J are TRBV7-9 and TRBJ2-7, with D possibly TRBD2 on 5 matching bases. With 5 bases removed from V and 0 bases from J, the gap between germline ends came to 17 bases. There are 16 residues in the CDR3. Per germline, CDR1 SEHNR and CDR2 FQNEAQ (reference sequence). CDR3 loop: CASSPPPGKSSYEQYF. The DNA for the CDR3 is TGTGCCAGCAGCCCCCCACCGGGAAAAAGCTCCTACGAGCAGTACTTC.

V usage is TRBV4-3 and J usage is TRBJ1-2; TRBD1 is a possible D gene (6 bases). The length of the CDR3 is 13 residues. Germline CDR1 reads LGHNA; CDR2 reads YSLEER. Trimming removed 0 bases from V and 9 bases from J, with 11 bases in between. The CDR3 is CASSQDSGGRYTF. CDR3 sequence (DNA): TGCGCCAGCAGCCAAGATTCGGGGGGGCGCTACACCTTC.

This clonotype has only a few counts. CDR3 in amino acids: CSATGYRSTDTQYF. CDR3 sequence (DNA): TGCAGTGCCACAGGGTACCGTAGCACAGATACGCAGTATTTT. V is TRBV20-1 and J is TRBJ2-3, with TRBD1 as a possible D gene (6 bases). The V gene's germline CDR1 is DFQATT and CDR2 SNEGSKA (reference sequence). CDR3 size: 14 residues. V was trimmed by 6 bases and J by 0 bases, leaving 13 bases between them.

This clonotype was counted only a few times. The J gene is TRBJ2-3, the V gene TRBV5-1; 10 nucleotides agree with TRBD2. The length of the CDR3 is 13 residues. Looked up from germline, CDR1 is SGHRS and CDR2 is YFSETQ. V dropped 6 bases and J dropped 6; count of bases not matched to a gene: 4. The CDR3 coding sequence is TGCGCCAGCAACCAAGCGGGGGGGGATACGCAGTATTTT. This encodes CASNQAGGDTQYF.

The chain carries TRBV28 and TRBJ1-6; no clear D. From germline, CDR1 is MDHEN and CDR2 SYDVKM. V was pared by 9 bases and J by 10 bases, with 19 bases between. The CDR3 totals 14 residues. The CDR3 sequence is CASIPVGYQSPLHF. The CDR3, as DNA: TGTGCCAGTATCCCTGTGGGGTATCAATCACCCCTCCACTTT.

V usage is TRBV4-3 and J usage is TRBJ2-1; 9 bases are a match to TRBD2. J gave up 2 bases and V 0 bases, and 8 bases lay outside the gene matches. The CDR3 spans 18 residues. CDR1 and CDR2 from the germline V gene are LGHNA and YSLEER. Here the CDR3 DNA reads TGCGCCAGCAGCCAAGATCGGGTTAGCGGGGGCGCCTACAATGAGCAGTTCTTC. Residues: CASSQDRVSGGAYNEQFF.

The sample holds a few counts of this clonotype. J is TRBJ1-2 and V is TRBV10-3; TRBD1 agrees at 7 bases. Trimming at V came to 6 bases and at J to 5 bases, leaving 9 bases not matched to a gene. This CDR3 is built from 14 residues. Germline CDR1 reads ENHRY; CDR2 reads SYGVKD. The CDR3 coding sequence is TGTGCCATCAGGGACAGGACCTACTCATATGGCTACACCTTC. Amino acid sequence: CAIRDRTYSYGYTF.

The CDR3 protein is CASSLVRQTRTLNEQFF. CDR3 DNA: TGTGCCAGCAGCTTAGTACGGCAGACCAGAACTTTAAATGAGCAGTTCTTC. V is TRBV7-8 and J is TRBJ2-1; D uncertain. The CDR3 is 17 residues long. Germline-derived CDR1 and CDR2 are SGHVS and FQNEAQ. V lost 1 base, J lost 7 bases, and 20 bases lay in between.

The genes are TRBV29-1 and TRBJ2-7; no reliable D call. The CDR3 covers 13 residues. Germline V gene lookup returns CDR1 SQVTM and CDR2 ANQGSEA. The V and J ends lost 1 base and 3 bases respectively, with 10 bases between them. The CDR3 region has the DNA TGCAGCGTTGAAGGAGACGGAGTCTACGAGCAGTACTTC. It specifies CSVEGDGVYEQYF.

This clonotype was seen a few times. The chain recombines TRBV6-2 or TRBV6-3 with TRBJ2-7; 8 positions agree with TRBD2. This CDR3 region has 18 residues. Germline lookup yields CDR1 MNHEY and CDR2 SVGEGT. The V and J ends lost 2 bases and 2 bases, in that order; junction bases with no gene match: 14. In DNA, the CDR3 is TGTGCCAGCAGTTACGGCCCTCCCGCGGGGGGTAAACCCTACGAGCAGTACTTC. Its protein is CASSYGPPAGGKPYEQYF.

Comments on this clonotype: At one of its ends the junction is not consistent with the germline gene, which may arise from a read error. The CDR3 region is CASSYSMPGASPYNKQFF. DNA of the CDR3: TGTGCCAGCAGTTACTCGATGCCAGGGGCCTCCCCCTACAATAAGCAGTTCTTC. This sequence joins TRBV6-2 or TRBV6-3 and TRBJ2-1; TRBD1 is a possible D gene (6 bases). Germline assignment: CDR1 MNHEY and CDR2 SVGEGT. This CDR3 comprises 18 residues.

This sequence joins TRBV4-3 and TRBJ2-3; D remains unclear. The end of the DNA is better explained by TRBJ1-5, so the J call may be wrong. Germline V CDR1 and CDR2: LGHNA, YSLEER. This CDR3 contains 15 residues. The CDR3 nucleotides are TGCGCCAGCAGCCAAGAAGGAGGTTTCGCAGATACGCAGCATTTT. As protein: CASSQEGGFADTQHF.

This clonotype occurred a few times. V gene TRBV12-3 or TRBV12-4 combines with J gene TRBJ2-4; D gene unclear. TRBJ2-7 matches the DNA end more closely, so the J call is doubtful. The CDR3 is 11 residues long. CDR3 protein: CASSFKDEQYF. The DNA for the CDR3 is TGTGCCAGCAGTTTCAAGGACGAGCAGTACTTC.

The chain combines TRBV15 with TRBJ2-1; perhaps D is TRBD1 or TRBD2 (5 bases each). Germline values: CDR1 LNHNV, CDR2 YYDKDF (reference sequence). V was trimmed by 6 bases and J by 5 bases, leaving 26 bases between them. This CDR3 comprises 18 residues. CDR3 nucleotide sequence: TGTGCCACCAGTAGCCGGAGAACCGGGACCCTATCCCACAATGAGCAGTTCTTC. As protein: CATSSRRTGTLSHNEQFF.

This clonotype came up a few times. This chain's CDR3 is CASSSQGENTEAFF. In DNA form, the CDR3 reads TGTGCCAGCAGCTCACAGGGAGAGAACACTGAAGCTTTCTTT. The chain combines TRBV7-2 with TRBJ1-1; TRBD1 might be the D (6 bases). Germline V gene sequence: CDR1 SGHTA, CDR2 FQGNSA. The germline V and J ends were trimmed by 4 bases and 1 base, with 10 bases remaining between them. The length of the CDR3 is 14 residues.

This chain links TRBV6-2 or TRBV6-3 with TRBJ2-5, with 9 bases that match TRBD2. From germline, CDR1 is MNHEY and CDR2 SVGEGT. There are 16 residues in the CDR3. V trimming: 0 bases; J trimming: 5 bases; junction bases outside the gene matches: 7. The CDR3 DNA sequence: TGTGCCAGCAGTTACTCGATGGCGGGGGGGTTGGAGACCCAGTACTTC. It specifies CASSYSMAGGLETQYF.

The chain combines TRBV5-1 with TRBJ1-2; possible D gene TRBD1, 6 bases. The CDR3 covers 15 residues. Trimming removed 6 bases at V and 4 bases at J, with 19 bases between. Looked up from germline, CDR1 is SGHRS and CDR2 is YFSETQ. CDR3 sequence (DNA): TGCGCCAGCAACGTCCGGGACACAACACCCTATGGCTACACCTTC. It codes for CASNVRDTTPYGYTF.

This clonotype occurred a few times. CDR3 nucleotides: TGTGCCATCAGTGAGTCGGGACTCCTTAATTCACCCCTCCACTTT. It codes for CAISESGLLNSPLHF. The chain carries TRBV10-3 and TRBJ1-6, with D possibly matching TRBD1 (5 bases). The V and J ends lost 0 bases and 6 bases respectively, with 9 bases between them. Looked up from germline, CDR1 is ENHRY and CDR2 is SYGVKD. The length of the CDR3 is 15 residues.

The V gene is TRBV5-4, the J gene TRBJ2-4; 13 nucleotides agree with TRBD2. Germline V lookup: CDR1 SGHNT, CDR2 YYREEE (reference sequence). Trimming removed 4 bases from V and 12 bases from J; junction bases left unmatched: 7. This CDR3 is 14 amino acids long. This CDR3 is CASSLWGLAGSQYF. CDR3 nucleotides: TGTGCCAGCAGCCTATGGGGACTAGCGGGGTCTCAGTACTTC.

This chain joins TRBV7-2 and TRBJ2-7; TRBD2 might be the D (5 bases). The length of the CDR3 is 15 residues. CDR1 SGHTA and CDR2 FQGNSA come from the germline V gene. Deletions cut 5 bases from V and 1 base from J, with 15 bases between. The CDR3 DNA sequence: TGTGCCAGCAGCCGCAGTCCACCGGGGTCCTACGAGCAGTACTTC. Protein sequence: CASSRSPPGSYEQYF.

J is TRBJ2-1 and V is TRBV7-2, with 9 bases that match TRBD2. The CDR3 sequence is 17 residues long. CDR1 is SGHTA and CDR2 is FQGNSA in the germline V gene. J gave up 5 bases and V 6 bases, and 14 bases lay outside the gene matches. In DNA form, the CDR3 reads TGTGCCAGCAGAACGAGATGGGGCGGGGGGGTGAACAATGAGCAGTTCTTC. Protein product: CASRTRWGGGVNNEQFF. Looking up the rest from reference TRBV7-2 and TRBJ2-1 gives the full variable domain: GAGVSQSPSNKVTEKGKDVELRCDPISGHTALYWYRQSLGQGLEFLIYFQGNSAPDKSGLPSDRFSAERTGGSVSTLTIQRTQQEDSAVYLCASRTRWGGGVNNEQFFGPGTRLTVL.

This clonotype was seen only a few times. The genes are TRBV20-1 and TRBJ2-1; 14 bases agree with TRBD2. The CDR3 is made up of 15 amino acids. V was pared by 2 bases and J by 7 bases, with 4 bases of the junction left unmatched. Germline assignment: CDR1 DFQATT and CDR2 SNEGSKA (reference sequence). The CDR3 nucleotides read TGCAGTGCTAGAACGGGACTAGCGGGGGTTAATGAGCAGTTCTTC. It yields the protein CSARTGLAGVNEQFF.

The V gene is TRBV5-1, the J gene TRBJ2-3; possible D gene TRBD1, 5 bases. Germline CDR1 is SGHRS and CDR2 is YFSETQ. The CDR3 is 14 residues long. V lost 5 bases, J lost 2 bases, and 12 bases lay in between. CDR3 in DNA: TGCGCCAGCAGAGAAGGGGCTATCACAGATACGCAGTATTTT. Amino acids: CASREGAITDTQYF.

This clonotype was counted many times. The chain is built from TRBV12-3 or TRBV12-4 and TRBJ1-5; 7 bases agree with TRBD1. The ends lost 5 bases at V and 6 bases at J; junction bases unmatched: 4. The CDR3 sequence is 13 residues long. CDR3 DNA: TGTGCCAGCAGTACAGGGGTTGGTCAGCCCCAGCATTTT. This translates into CASSTGVGQPQHF.

The chain carries TRBV29-1 and TRBJ2-1; D uncertain. This CDR3 has 12 amino acids. The V end was cut by 1 base, the J end by 11 bases, with 12 bases between. Germline CDR1 is SQVTM and CDR2 is ANQGSEA. The CDR3 spells CSVEVPGRKQFF. CDR3 in DNA: TGCAGCGTTGAAGTCCCGGGTCGTAAGCAGTTCTTC.

The gene calls are TRBV4-2 and TRBJ1-2; TRBD1 matches at 7 bases. Germline CDR1 LGHNA, CDR2 YNFKEQ. V lost 0 bases to trimming and J lost 0 bases; unmatched junction nucleotides: 7. The CDR3 is 17 amino acids. CDR3 in amino acids: CASSQDARGSPNYGYTF. CDR3 in DNA: TGTGCCAGCAGCCAAGATGCCAGGGGGTCGCCTAACTATGGCTACACCTTC.

The chain carries TRBV7-9 and TRBJ2-5; tentative D call: TRBD2 (5 bases). The germline V gene encodes CDR1 SEHNR and CDR2 FQNEAQ (reference sequence). This CDR3 is built from 16 residues. Between the trimmed V and J ends, which lost 3 bases and 1 base, there was a span of 15 bases. As DNA, the CDR3 is TGTGCCAGCAGCTTTCTTAGGAGGACTGCCCAAGAGACCCAGTACTTC. Its protein product is CASSFLRRTAQETQYF.

This clonotype has more than one count but fewer than ten. The rearrangement uses TRBV6-2 or TRBV6-3 and TRBJ1-5; maybe TRBD1 (5 bases). Per the germline V gene, CDR1 is MNHEY and CDR2 is SVGEGT. Trimming stripped 5 bases from V and 0 bases from J, with 8 bases between. This CDR3 is built from 14 residues. The CDR3 DNA reads TGTGCCAGCAGTGACAGATTTAGCAATCAGCCCCAGCATTTT. Encoded protein: CASSDRFSNQPQHF.

This clonotype appeared a few times. The chain combines TRBV10-3 with TRBJ1-5, with unresolved D. CDR1 and CDR2 from the germline V gene are ENHRY and SYGVKD. This CDR3 has 13 amino acids. Trimming pared 2 bases from V and 4 bases from J, leaving 6 bases between. CDR3 region: CAISETANQPQHF. In DNA form, the CDR3 reads TGTGCCATCAGTGAGACAGCTAATCAGCCCCAGCATTTT.